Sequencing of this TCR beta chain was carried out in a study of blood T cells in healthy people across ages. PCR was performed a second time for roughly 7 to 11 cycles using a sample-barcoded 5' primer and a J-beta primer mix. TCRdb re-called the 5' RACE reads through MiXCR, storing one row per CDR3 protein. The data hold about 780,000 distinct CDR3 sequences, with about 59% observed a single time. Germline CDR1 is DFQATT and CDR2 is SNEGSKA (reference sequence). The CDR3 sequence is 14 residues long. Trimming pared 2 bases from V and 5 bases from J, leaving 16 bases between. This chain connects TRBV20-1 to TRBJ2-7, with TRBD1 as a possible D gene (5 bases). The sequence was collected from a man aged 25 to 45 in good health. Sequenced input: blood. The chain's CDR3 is CSARSRVLLNEQYF. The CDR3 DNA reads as TGCAGTGCTAGAAGCAGGGTCCTTTTGAACGAGCAGTACTTC.